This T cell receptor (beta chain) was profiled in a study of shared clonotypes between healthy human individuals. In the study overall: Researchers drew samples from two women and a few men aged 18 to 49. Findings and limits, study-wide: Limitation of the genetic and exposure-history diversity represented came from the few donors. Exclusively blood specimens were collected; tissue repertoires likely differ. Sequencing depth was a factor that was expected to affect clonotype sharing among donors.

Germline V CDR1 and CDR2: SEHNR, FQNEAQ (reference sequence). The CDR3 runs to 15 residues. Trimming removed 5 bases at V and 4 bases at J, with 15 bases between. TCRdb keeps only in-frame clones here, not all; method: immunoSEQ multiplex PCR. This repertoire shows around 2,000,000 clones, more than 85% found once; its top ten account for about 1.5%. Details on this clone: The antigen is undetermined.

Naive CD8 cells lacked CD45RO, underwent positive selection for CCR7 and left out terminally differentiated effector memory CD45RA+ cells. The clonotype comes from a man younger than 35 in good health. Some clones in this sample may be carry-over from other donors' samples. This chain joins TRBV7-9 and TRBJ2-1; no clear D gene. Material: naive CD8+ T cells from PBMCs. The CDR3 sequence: CASSPPFLSYNEQFF. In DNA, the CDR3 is TGTGCCAGCAGCCCCCCGTTCTTATCTTACAATGAGCAGTTCTTC.